The entry below gives a single T cell receptor (beta chain) sequence along with its context. The ends were cut back, 0 bases at V and 5 bases at J, with 11 bases in the middle. Germline CDR1 reads GTSNPN; CDR2 reads SVGIG (reference sequence). The CDR3 consists of 14 residues. Some clones are missing from TCRdb's copy, which holds only in-frame ones; the method was immunoSEQ multiplex PCR. The data show about 1 million clones, about 75% seen once. The data belong to a study of shared clonotypes between healthy human individuals. Input material: memory CD4+ T cells sorted from blood. Subset of the sample: CD45RA-negative fraction. The genes are TRBV30 and TRBJ1-5, with D uncertain. This sequence was found in a man aged 18 to 30 in good health. Written as DNA, the CDR3 is TGTGCCTGGAGTGTTACTTCGAGGGATCAGCCCCAGCATTTT. Translation gives CAWSVTSRDQPQHF.